This TCR beta chain is drawn from a study of early T cells in non-severe SARS-CoV-2 infection. TCRdb processed the 5' RACE reads anew with MiXCR; each CDR3 protein has one entry. The data hold 65,000 to 85,000 distinct CDR3 sequences, with roughly 10% observed a single time. CDR3 length: 11 amino acids. Trimming cost V 8 bases and J 8 bases, with 10 bases left between them. Germline CDR1 reads LNHDA; CDR2 reads SQIVND (reference sequence). This receptor was taken from an adult who was a healthcare worker with PCR-confirmed SARS-CoV-2 infection or an uninfected control (not recorded which). The sequencing used whole blood, collected at baseline. V gene TRBV19 combines with J gene TRBJ2-1; no definite D call. CDR3 region: CASSHGYEQFF. In DNA, the CDR3 is TGTGCCAGTTCCCATGGGTATGAGCAGTTCTTC.